The T cell receptor (beta chain) described here comes from a study of patients and donors after allogeneic stem cell transplantation. TCRdb re-derived calls from the RT-PCR reads in MiXCR, one entry per CDR3 protein. The repertoire holds a few hundred thousand distinct CDR3 sequences, with roughly 13% as singletons. This clonotype was detected a few times. The length of the CDR3 is 15 residues. The V gene end was trimmed by 3 bases and the J gene end by 5 bases; junction bases not matched to a gene: 8. This rearrangement joins TRBV12-3 or TRBV12-4 to TRBJ2-5; 8 bases line up with TRBD2. This receptor was taken from a human donor who was either an allogeneic HSCT recipient or a stem cell or donor lymphocyte infusion donor (not recorded which). It is not recorded whose cells these are; they may come from a transplant donor. The specimen was blood, either unsorted or a sorted T cell fraction (not recorded which). This CDR3 is CASSFDGGAAETQYF. The CDR3, as DNA: TGTGCCAGCAGTTTTGACGGGGGGGCGGCGGAGACCCAGTACTTC.